A selection of T cell receptor beta chains follows, all from one sample in a study of T cell responses to AZD1222 COVID-19 vaccine. Clones were read by immunoSEQ multiplex PCR, and TCRdb kept only the in-frame ones, dropping some. The sample lists under 120,000 clones, 87% occurring once. Sequenced material: peripheral blood, taken 28 days after the second AZD1222 dose. The source of these receptors is an adult who received the AZD1222 COVID-19 vaccine. Each CDR3 is given with its conserved first and last residue. A D gene is named only where the DNA matches it firmly. Clone size is not always given. Where it is, it says once, few, many or a class for expanded clones.

J gene: TRBJ2-7; V gene: TRBV15; clone size: NA; D gene: TRBD1; CDR3 protein: CATRAGTEANEQYF; CDR3 DNA: TGTGCCACCAGGGCCGGGACAGAAGCTAACGAGCAGTACTTC
J gene: TRBJ1-1; V gene: TRBV15; clone size: NA; D gene: TRBD1; CDR3 protein: CATSRGPTGGTEAFF; CDR3 DNA: TGTGCCACCAGCAGAGGCCCTACAGGGGGCACTGAAGCTTTCTTT
J gene: TRBJ1-1; V gene: TRBV19; clone size: NA; D gene: TRBD1; CDR3 protein: CASKQGGDMNTEAFF; CDR3 DNA: TGTGCCAGTAAACAGGGGGGGGACATGAACACTGAAGCTTTCTTT
J gene: TRBJ1-1; V gene: TRBV7-2; clone size: NA; D gene: TRBD1; CDR3 protein: CASSPRTGRNTEAFF; CDR3 DNA: TGTGCCAGCAGCCCACGGACAGGGAGAAACACTGAAGCTTTCTTT
J gene: TRBJ1-3; V gene: TRBV5-1; clone size: NA; D gene: NA; CDR3 protein: CASSLALSSGNTIYF; CDR3 DNA: TGCGCCAGCAGCTTGGCTCTTAGCTCTGGAAACACCATATATTTT
J gene: TRBJ1-5; V gene: TRBV30; clone size: NA; D gene: TRBD1; CDR3 protein: CAWSRTGGNQPQHF; CDR3 DNA: TGTGCCTGGAGCAGGACAGGGGGCAATCAGCCCCAGCATTTT
J gene: TRBJ1-3; V gene: TRBV5-6; clone size: NA; D gene: NA; CDR3 protein: CASSPLGKGDGNTIYF; CDR3 DNA: TGTGCCAGCAGCCCACTTGGAAAGGGAGACGGAAACACCATATATTTT
J gene: TRBJ1-4; V gene: TRBV6-6; clone size: few; D gene: NA; CDR3 protein: CASTISGEEKLFF; CDR3 DNA: TGTGCCAGCACGATTTCAGGGGAAGAAAAACTGTTTTTT
J gene: TRBJ2-3; V gene: TRBV27; clone size: once; D gene: TRBD1; CDR3 protein: CASSPRQGATDTQYF; CDR3 DNA: TGTGCCAGCAGTCCTAGACAGGGGGCAACAGATACGCAGTATTTT
J gene: TRBJ2-3; V gene: TRBV7-8; clone size: NA; D gene: NA; CDR3 protein: CASSWDRVSTDTQYF; CDR3 DNA: TGTGCCAGCAGCTGGGACCGAGTAAGCACAGATACGCAGTATTTT
J gene: TRBJ2-5; V gene: TRBV4-3; clone size: NA; D gene: TRBD1; CDR3 protein: CASSLRTGLETQYF; CDR3 DNA: TGCGCCAGCAGCCTTAGGACAGGGCTGGAGACCCAGTACTTC
J gene: TRBJ2-2; V gene: TRBV19; clone size: NA; D gene: TRBD1; CDR3 protein: CASSKQQGSTGELFF; CDR3 DNA: TGTGCCAGTAGTAAACAACAGGGGTCCACCGGGGAGCTGTTTTTT
J gene: TRBJ1-2; V gene: TRBV29-1; clone size: NA; D gene: TRBD1; CDR3 protein: CSVGGAGRGIRGYTF; CDR3 DNA: TGCAGCGTGGGAGGTGCGGGCAGGGGGATACGTGGCTACACCTTC
J gene: TRBJ1-3; V gene: TRBV30; clone size: NA; D gene: NA; CDR3 protein: CAWAASGNTIYF; CDR3 DNA: TGTGCCTGGGCAGCGTCTGGAAACACCATATATTTT
J gene: TRBJ1-1; V gene: TRBV3-1/TRBV3-2; clone size: few; D gene: TRBD1; CDR3 protein: CASSQRTGRGTEAFF; CDR3 DNA: TGTGCCAGCAGCCAAAGGACAGGGCGGGGCACTGAAGCTTTCTTT
J gene: TRBJ1-2; V gene: TRBV7-9; clone size: NA; D gene: TRBD1; CDR3 protein: CASSPGQENYGYTF; CDR3 DNA: TGTGCCAGCAGCCCGGGACAGGAGAACTATGGCTACACCTTC
J gene: TRBJ2-5; V gene: TRBV9; clone size: NA; D gene: NA; CDR3 protein: CASSVGSSGIQETQYF; CDR3 DNA: TGTGCCAGCAGCGTAGGGAGTAGCGGAATACAAGAGACCCAGTACTTC
J gene: TRBJ2-2; V gene: TRBV7-9; clone size: few; D gene: NA; CDR3 protein: CASSLAALRSTGELFF; CDR3 DNA: TGTGCCAGCAGCTTAGCAGCACTAAGGTCCACCGGGGAGCTGTTTTTT
J gene: TRBJ2-3; V gene: TRBV2; clone size: NA; D gene: TRBD2; CDR3 protein: CASRKEAGANTDTQYF; CDR3 DNA: TGTGCCAGCAGGAAAGAAGCGGGAGCCAACACAGATACGCAGTATTTT
J gene: TRBJ1-5; V gene: TRBV19; clone size: few; D gene: NA; CDR3 protein: CASKVSRGQPQHF; CDR3 DNA: TGTGCCAGTAAAGTGAGCAGGGGACAGCCCCAGCATTTT
J gene: TRBJ2-1; V gene: TRBV2; clone size: NA; D gene: TRBD1; CDR3 protein: CASSETVQGGEQFF; CDR3 DNA: TGTGCCAGCAGTGAGACAGTACAGGGGGGTGAGCAGTTCTTC
J gene: TRBJ1-1; V gene: TRBV30; clone size: few; D gene: NA; CDR3 protein: CAWSVPGAGEAFF; CDR3 DNA: TGTGCCTGGAGTGTACCAGGGGCGGGGGAAGCTTTCTTT